This TCR beta chain is drawn from a study of blood T cell repertoires in COVID-19. Participant-given clinical history determined each cohort assignment. As processed by the authors: Scientists estimated how many nucleated cells there were by amplifying reference gene primers. TCRdb's copy holds only in-frame clones and misses some; the assay was immunoSEQ multiplex PCR. V and J calls and clone size come straight from that table; D and trimming were deduced from the DNA. The sample yields about 140,000 clones, around 79% seen once. The sequence was obtained from a woman in her fifties or sixties who had recovered from COVID-19. The specimen was PBMCs or T cells enriched from blood (not recorded which).

CDR3 DNA: TGCGCCAGCAGTGAGTCAAGGGGCCGCAATCAGCCCCAGCATTTT. Translating it yields CASSESRGRNQPQHF. The V call is TRBV10-1, the J call TRBJ1-5; D may be TRBD1 (5 bases). Germline CDR1 is WNHNN and CDR2 is SYGVQD (reference sequence). Trimming left V 0 bases short and J 2 bases short, with 8 bases between. This CDR3 region has 15 residues.